This T cell receptor beta chain stems from a study of chemoradiotherapy in HPV16-positive cancers. The CDR3 spans 16 residues. V dropped 2 bases and J dropped 0 bases, with 13 bases sitting between them. From germline, CDR1 is SGHVS and CDR2 FNYEAQ. Profiled with immunoSEQ multiplex PCR; TCRdb holds only in-frame clones, not every one. Of roughly 24,000 clones in the sample, more than 90% are singletons; the top ten hold about 17%. The sequenced sample was blood, obtained from a patient who underwent chemoradiotherapy. The source of this sequence is a human donor with HPV-associated anogenital cancer. The chain combines TRBV7-6 with TRBJ1-1; D remains unclear. The CDR3 loop reads CASSLSNGVMNTEAFF. CDR3 bases: TGTGCCAGCAGCTTATCAAATGGGGTCATGAACACTGAAGCTTTCTTT.